Listed below are T cell receptor beta chains from one sample, sequenced in a study of beta chain features in type 1 diabetes. Sequencing was performed with immunoSEQ multiplex PCR; in TCRdb, only in-frame clones are kept and a portion is missing. The data show more than 200,000 clones, roughly 17% seen once. Specimen: naive CD4+ T cells from blood. All receptors derive from a man aged 30 to 39 with type 1 diabetes. The CDR3 runs from the conserved cysteine through the conserved F or W. D genes are given only for firm matches. Clone size, where shown, is once, few, many, or a class for clones that have expanded.

j_call: TRBJ2-4; d_call: .; clone_size: .; v_call: TRBV6-1; cdr3_nt: TGTGCCAGCAGTGAAGGGGGGCTCGGAGCCAAAAACATTCAGTACTTC; cdr3_aa: CASSEGGLGAKNIQYF
j_call: TRBJ2-7; d_call: .; clone_size: few; v_call: TRBV5-1; cdr3_nt: TGCGCCAGCAGCGAGGGCCCTACGAACTACGAGCAGTACTTC; cdr3_aa: CASSEGPTNYEQYF
j_call: TRBJ2-3; d_call: TRBD1; clone_size: .; v_call: TRBV29-1; cdr3_nt: TGCAGCGTCCGGACAGGGTTGAATACGCAGTATTTT; cdr3_aa: CSVRTGLNTQYF
j_call: TRBJ2-1; d_call: .; clone_size: few; v_call: TRBV14; cdr3_nt: TGTGCCAGCCGGGGGCAGGGACTCTACAATGAGCAGTTCTTC; cdr3_aa: CASRGQGLYNEQFF
j_call: TRBJ2-5; d_call: TRBD1; clone_size: few; v_call: TRBV2; cdr3_nt: TGTGCCAGCGGAGGGACAGGGGCCCCAGAGACCCAGTACTTC; cdr3_aa: CASGGTGAPETQYF
j_call: TRBJ2-1; d_call: .; clone_size: .; v_call: TRBV29-1; cdr3_nt: TGCAGCGTGGGGGGTGGCAATGAGCAGTTCTTC; cdr3_aa: CSVGGGNEQFF
j_call: TRBJ1-2; d_call: .; clone_size: .; v_call: TRBV29-1; cdr3_nt: TGCAGCGTTGTAGAGGGGCTGGATGGCTACACCTTC; cdr3_aa: CSVVEGLDGYTF
j_call: TRBJ2-7; d_call: .; clone_size: .; v_call: TRBV7-3; cdr3_nt: TGTGCCAGCAGCTTATCAGTCGGGGTTCAGTACTTC; cdr3_aa: CASSLSVGVQYF
j_call: TRBJ2-7; d_call: TRBD1; clone_size: .; v_call: TRBV27; cdr3_nt: TGTGCCAGCAGGCAGGGACAGGGCACCTACGAGCAGTACTTC; cdr3_aa: CASRQGQGTYEQYF
j_call: TRBJ1-1; d_call: .; clone_size: few; v_call: TRBV9; cdr3_nt: TGTGCCAGCAGCCCTACAGGGAACGAAGCTTTCTTT; cdr3_aa: CASSPTGNEAFF
j_call: TRBJ2-3; d_call: TRBD1; clone_size: few; v_call: TRBV7-8; cdr3_nt: TGTGCCAGCAGAACGGACAGGGGGCTGGGTACGCAGTATTTT; cdr3_aa: CASRTDRGLGTQYF
j_call: TRBJ2-1; d_call: TRBD2; clone_size: .; v_call: TRBV7-2; cdr3_nt: TGTGCCAGCAGCCCAAGGACTAGCGCCGACAATGAGCAGTTCTTC; cdr3_aa: CASSPRTSADNEQFF
j_call: TRBJ2-3; d_call: TRBD2; clone_size: .; v_call: TRBV5-1; cdr3_nt: TGCGCCAGCAGCTTGAGAACTAGCGGGAGGTTGACAGATACGCAGTATTTT; cdr3_aa: CASSLRTSGRLTDTQYF
j_call: TRBJ2-1; d_call: .; clone_size: .; v_call: TRBV11-2; cdr3_nt: TGTGCCAGCAGCCTCGGACAGACCGTCGATGAGCAGTTCTTC; cdr3_aa: CASSLGQTVDEQFF
j_call: TRBJ1-3; d_call: .; clone_size: few; v_call: TRBV29-1; cdr3_nt: TGCAGCGTGGCCGGGACACAGAGCTCTGGAAACACCATATATTTT; cdr3_aa: CSVAGTQSSGNTIYF
j_call: TRBJ2-5; d_call: .; clone_size: .; v_call: TRBV10-3; cdr3_nt: TGTGCCATCAGTGAGTCAGCAGCGCGACAAGAGACCCAGTACTTC; cdr3_aa: CAISESAARQETQYF
j_call: TRBJ2-6; d_call: .; clone_size: few; v_call: TRBV5-4; cdr3_nt: TGTGCCAGCAGCTTTTTTCAAGGGTCTACTGGGGCCAACGTCCTGACTTTC; cdr3_aa: CASSFFQGSTGANVLTF
j_call: TRBJ2-2; d_call: .; clone_size: few; v_call: TRBV14; cdr3_nt: TGTGCCAGCAGCCGGGTACTAGCCGGGGGCACCGGGGAGCTGTTTTTT; cdr3_aa: CASSRVLAGGTGELFF
j_call: TRBJ2-3; d_call: .; clone_size: few; v_call: TRBV27; cdr3_nt: TGTGCCAGCAGTCGCGAGCGGAGCACAGATACGCAGTATTTT; cdr3_aa: CASSRERSTDTQYF
j_call: TRBJ2-7; d_call: .; clone_size: .; v_call: TRBV28; cdr3_nt: TGTGCCAGCAGACAAGGACTACTCTACGAGCAGTACTTC; cdr3_aa: CASRQGLLYEQYF
j_call: TRBJ1-4; d_call: .; clone_size: .; v_call: TRBV5-1; cdr3_nt: TGCGCCAGCAGCTTGGTGGGGATTAATGAAAAACTGTTTTTT; cdr3_aa: CASSLVGINEKLFF
j_call: TRBJ2-1; d_call: TRBD2; clone_size: .; v_call: TRBV2; cdr3_nt: TGTGCCAGCAGTGATTGGGCGGGAGGGCCTGGTGAGCAGTTCTTC; cdr3_aa: CASSDWAGGPGEQFF
j_call: TRBJ1-2; d_call: .; clone_size: .; v_call: TRBV9; cdr3_nt: TGTGCCAGCAGCGTAGCTTTTGGGGAGGGCTATGGCTACACCTTC; cdr3_aa: CASSVAFGEGYGYTF